This record covers a single T cell receptor beta chain. Its antigen remains unidentified. This sample is drawn from a study of CXCR3-negative and CXCR3-positive naive CD8 T cells. Per germline, CDR1 LNHDA and CDR2 SQIVND (reference sequence). This CDR3 has 13 amino acids. Findings of the study overall: Diversity ran similarly high across both naive subsets but far lower in memory CD8+ cells. Between one naive subset and the other, surface CD5 was comparable, and TCR strength was inferred from TRB CDR3 properties. Hydrophobicity was higher for TRB CDR3s found in CXCR3-positive naive cells than in CXCR3-negative naive cells. Naive CXCR3-positive and CXCR3-negative cells shared similar TRBV-TRBJ usage, unlike memory cells.

TRB cDNA was prepared as libraries by UMI-labeled 5' RACE. After re-calling the 5' RACE reads, TCRdb lists one entry per CDR3 protein, DNA absent. The table lists over 100,000 distinct CDR3 sequences. Specimen: naive CXCR3- CD8+ T cells from blood. The subset was: CD45RO-CCR7+CD27+CD95- naive CD8+ T cells lacking CXCR3 (TNR3-). This TCR derives from a human donor in good health. Some clones in this sample may be carry-over from other donors' samples. The chain links TRBV19 to TRBJ2-1; TCRdb lists TRBD2, though no DNA is available to test this call. The CDR3: CATRTSGNAEQFF.